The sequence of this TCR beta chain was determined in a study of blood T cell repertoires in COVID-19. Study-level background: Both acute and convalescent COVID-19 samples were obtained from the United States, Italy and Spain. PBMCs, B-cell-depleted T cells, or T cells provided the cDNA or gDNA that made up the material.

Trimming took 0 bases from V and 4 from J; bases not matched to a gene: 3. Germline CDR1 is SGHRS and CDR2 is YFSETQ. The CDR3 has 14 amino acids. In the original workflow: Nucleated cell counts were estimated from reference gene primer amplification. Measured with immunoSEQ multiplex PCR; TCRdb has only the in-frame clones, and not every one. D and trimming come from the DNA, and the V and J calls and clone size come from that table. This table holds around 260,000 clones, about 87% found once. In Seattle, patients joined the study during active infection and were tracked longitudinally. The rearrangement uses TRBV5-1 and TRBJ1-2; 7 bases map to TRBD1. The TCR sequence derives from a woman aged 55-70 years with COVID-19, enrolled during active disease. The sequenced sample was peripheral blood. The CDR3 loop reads CASSLGQGVYGYTF. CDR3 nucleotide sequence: TGCGCCAGCAGCTTGGGGCAGGGGGTCTATGGCTACACCTTC.